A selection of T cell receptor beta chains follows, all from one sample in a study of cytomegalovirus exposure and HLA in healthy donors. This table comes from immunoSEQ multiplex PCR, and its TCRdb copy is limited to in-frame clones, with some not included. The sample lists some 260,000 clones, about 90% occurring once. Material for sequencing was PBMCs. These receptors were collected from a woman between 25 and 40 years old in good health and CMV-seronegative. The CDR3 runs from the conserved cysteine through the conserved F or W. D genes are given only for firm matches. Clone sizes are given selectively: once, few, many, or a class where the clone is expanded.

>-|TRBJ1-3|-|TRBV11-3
TGTGCCAGCAGCCAAAGGGGCGGAAACACCATATATTTT
CASSQRGGNTIYF
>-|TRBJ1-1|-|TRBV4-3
TGCGCCAGCAGCCAAGATTTAACAGCCAACACTGAAGCTTTCTTT
CASSQDLTANTEAFF
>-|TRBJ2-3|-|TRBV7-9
TGTGCCAGCAGCTTAGCGCTTGGGGATACGCAGTATTTT
CASSLALGDTQYF
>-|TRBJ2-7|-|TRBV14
TGTGCCAGCAGCCAAGGGAGTTGGTACGAGCAGTACTTC
CASSQGSWYEQYF
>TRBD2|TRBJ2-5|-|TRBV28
TGTGCCAGCAGGCGGCCACTAGCGGGAGTTGAGACCCAGTACTTC
CASRRPLAGVETQYF
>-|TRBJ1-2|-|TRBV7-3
TGTGCCAGCAGCTTAACGGGGGGCGATGGCTACACCTTC
CASSLTGGDGYTF
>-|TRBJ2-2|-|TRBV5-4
TGTGCCAGCAGCTTGGGTGGAGAGAACACCGGGGAGCTGTTTTTT
CASSLGGENTGELFF
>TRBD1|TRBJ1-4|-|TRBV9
TGTGCCAGCAGCGTAGGGCCGGGACAGTTAAATGAAAAACTGTTTTTT
CASSVGPGQLNEKLFF
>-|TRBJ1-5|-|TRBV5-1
TGCGCCAGCAGCTCCGGGGCTCATGGAGTAGAGCCCCAGCATTTT
CASSSGAHGVEPQHF
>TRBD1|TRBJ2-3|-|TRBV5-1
TGCGCCAGCAGCTTCAGGCAGGGGGCAACAGATACGCAGTATTTT
CASSFRQGATDTQYF
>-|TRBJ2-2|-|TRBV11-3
TGTGCCAGCAGCTTAGAGGAACGGGCCCAAGTTCCGAGGGAGCTGTTTTTT
CASSLEERAQVPRELFF
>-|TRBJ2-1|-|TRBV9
TGTGCCAGCAGCGTAGACGACAGCAGGGATGAGCAGTTCTTC
CASSVDDSRDEQFF
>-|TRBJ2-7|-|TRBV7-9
TGTGCCAGCAGCTTAGTAGGGGCAGGGAGCTACGAGCAGTACTTC
CASSLVGAGSYEQYF
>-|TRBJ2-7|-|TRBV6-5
TGTGCCAGCAGTTATACCCGGGGGTACAGCGATTTCGAGCAGTACTTC
CASSYTRGYSDFEQYF
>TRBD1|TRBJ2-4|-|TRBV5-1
TGCGCCAGCGGCCCTGGGACAGAGGTCATTCAGTACTTC
CASGPGTEVIQYF
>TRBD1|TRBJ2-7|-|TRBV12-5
TGTGCTAGTGGTCCCAAGACGGACAGGGGATCCTACGAGCAGTACTTC
CASGPKTDRGSYEQYF
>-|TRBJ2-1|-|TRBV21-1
TGTGCCAGCAGCGCCTGGACTAGCGGGAGGGCCAATGAGCAGTTCTTC
CASSAWTSGRANEQFF
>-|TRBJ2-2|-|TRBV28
TGTGCCAGCAGTTTTGGAGGGAACACCGGGGAGCTGTTTTTT
CASSFGGNTGELFF
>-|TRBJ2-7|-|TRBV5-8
TGTGCCAGCAGCTTGTATTTAGGGGGGAACGAGCAGTACTTC
CASSLYLGGNEQYF
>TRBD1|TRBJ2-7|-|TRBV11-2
TGTGCCAGCAGCTTTCGACAGGGATCCTACGAGCAGTACTTC
CASSFRQGSYEQYF
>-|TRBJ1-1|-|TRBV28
TGTGCCAGCAGAGGGCGGGGGCCGAACACTGAAGCTTTCTTT
CASRGRGPNTEAFF
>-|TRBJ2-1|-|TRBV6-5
TGTGCCAGCACCTCGGATCGAAGCTCCTACAATGAGCAGTTCTTC
CASTSDRSSYNEQFF
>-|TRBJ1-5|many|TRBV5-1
TGCGCCAGCAGCTTGGCCCCGGGGGGAGGGAGCAATCAGCCCCAGCATTTT
CASSLAPGGGSNQPQHF
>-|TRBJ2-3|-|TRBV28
TGTGCCAGCAGTTTAGGACCAGCGATCCCGGATACGCAGTATTTT
CASSLGPAIPDTQYF
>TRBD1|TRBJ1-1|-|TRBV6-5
TGTGCCAGCAGTTACTCAGGTACAGGGGGCACTGAAGCTTTCTTT
CASSYSGTGGTEAFF
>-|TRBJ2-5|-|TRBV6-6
TGTGCCAGCAGTTCTCGACTTCAAGAGACCCAGTACTTC
CASSSRLQETQYF
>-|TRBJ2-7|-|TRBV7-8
TGTGCCAGCAGCCCCCAAACTAGAGCCAACGAGCAGTACTTC
CASSPQTRANEQYF
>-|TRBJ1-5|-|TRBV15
TGTGCCACCAGCAGAGATTATTCGGTCATAAGTGTGTGGCCCCAGCATTTT
CATSRDYSVISVWPQHF
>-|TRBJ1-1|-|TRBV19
TGTGCCAGTACAGACGGCCGTGAAGCTTTCTTT
CASTDGREAFF
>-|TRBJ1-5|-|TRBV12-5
TGTGCTAGTGGTTTGGTACTTGGGACAAGCAATCAGCCCCAGCATTTT
CASGLVLGTSNQPQHF
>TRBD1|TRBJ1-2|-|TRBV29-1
TGCAGCGTCCCGGGACAGGGAACGGCTGGCTACACCTTC
CSVPGQGTAGYTF
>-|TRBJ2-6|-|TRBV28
TGTGCCAGCACCGCAGGAAGCTCTGGGGCCAACGTCCTGACTTTC
CASTAGSSGANVLTF
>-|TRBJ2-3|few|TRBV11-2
TGTGCCAGCAGCTTCAGGGAAGATACGCAGTATTTT
CASSFREDTQYF
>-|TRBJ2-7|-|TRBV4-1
TGCGCCAGCAGCCCCGCCCCGGGGTACGAGCAGTACTTC
CASSPAPGYEQYF
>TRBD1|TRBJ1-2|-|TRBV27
TGTGCCAGCAGCCGACAGGGGCCTAACTATGGCTACACCTTC
CASSRQGPNYGYTF
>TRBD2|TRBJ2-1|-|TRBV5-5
TGTGCCAGCAGCGCCGGGACTAGTTTCCACAATGAGCAGTTCTTC
CASSAGTSFHNEQFF
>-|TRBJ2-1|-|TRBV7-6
TGTGCCAGCAGCTTAGTCACTGAGCAGTTCTTC
CASSLVTEQFF
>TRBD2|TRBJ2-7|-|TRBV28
TGTGCCAGCAGTCAACTAGCGATGAGCTCCTACGAGCAGTACTTC
CASSQLAMSSYEQYF
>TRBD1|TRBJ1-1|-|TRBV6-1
TGTGCCAGCAGTGAAACAGGGGTGACGAGTTTGGACACTGAAGCTTTCTTT
CASSETGVTSLDTEAFF
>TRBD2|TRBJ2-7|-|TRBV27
TGTGCCAGCAGTTGGGCGGGGGGGAAAGGGTACGAGCAGTACTTC
CASSWAGGKGYEQYF
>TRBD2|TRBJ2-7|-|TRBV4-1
TGCGCCAGCAGCCAAGATTCGGGACTAGCGGACCTACTCGAGCAGTACTTC
CASSQDSGLADLLEQYF
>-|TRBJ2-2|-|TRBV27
TGTGCCAGCAGTCCAGGGTTCCCCGGGGAGCTGTTTTTT
CASSPGFPGELFF
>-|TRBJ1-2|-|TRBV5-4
TGTGCCAGCAGCAGGGACGGGAACTATGGCTACACCTTC
CASSRDGNYGYTF
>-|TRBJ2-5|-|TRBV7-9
TGTGCCAGCAGCTTAGGCGTAGGCGGCGGAGAGACCCAGTACTTC
CASSLGVGGGETQYF
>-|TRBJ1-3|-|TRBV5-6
TGTGCCAGCAGCTTGGGGGAGGGAGCCAACACCATATATTTT
CASSLGEGANTIYF
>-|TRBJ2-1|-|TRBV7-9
TGTGCCAGCAGCTTAGGGCTGGACTATGAGCAGTTCTTC
CASSLGLDYEQFF
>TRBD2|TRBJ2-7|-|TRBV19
TGTGCCAGTAGTATAGTTAAGCGGGAGTCCTACGAGCAGTACTTC
CASSIVKRESYEQYF
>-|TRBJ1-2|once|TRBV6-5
TGTGCCAGCAGCAAATACAGGGAAGGCTATGGCTACACCTTC
CASSKYREGYGYTF
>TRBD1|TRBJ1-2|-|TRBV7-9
TGTGCCAGCAGCTTACCAGGCGGGGAGACAGGGGATGGCTACACCTTC
CASSLPGGETGDGYTF
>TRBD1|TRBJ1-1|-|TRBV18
TGTGCCAGCTCACCGGGACAGGGGGCGAACACTGAAGCTTTCTTT
CASSPGQGANTEAFF
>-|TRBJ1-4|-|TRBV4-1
TGCGCCAGCAGTCCTAGGGCGGGAGAATCAACTAATGAAAAACTGTTTTTT
CASSPRAGESTNEKLFF
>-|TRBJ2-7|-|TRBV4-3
TGCGCCAGCAGCCAAGGGGGCTCCTACGAGCAGTACTTC
CASSQGGSYEQYF
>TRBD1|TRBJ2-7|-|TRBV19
TGTGCCAGTAGTACGTCCGGGACAGGACCCTACGAGCAGTACTTC
CASSTSGTGPYEQYF